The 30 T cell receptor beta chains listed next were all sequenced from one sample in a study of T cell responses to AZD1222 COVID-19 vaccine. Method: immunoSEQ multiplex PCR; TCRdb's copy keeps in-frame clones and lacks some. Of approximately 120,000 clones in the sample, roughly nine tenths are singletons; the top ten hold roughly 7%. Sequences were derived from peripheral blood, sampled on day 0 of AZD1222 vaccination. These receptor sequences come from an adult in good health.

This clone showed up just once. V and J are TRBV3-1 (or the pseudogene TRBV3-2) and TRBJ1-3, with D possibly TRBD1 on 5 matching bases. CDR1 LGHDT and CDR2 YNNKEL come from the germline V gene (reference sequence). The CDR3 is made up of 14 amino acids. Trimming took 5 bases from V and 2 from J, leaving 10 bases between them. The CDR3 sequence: CASSARDAGNTIYF. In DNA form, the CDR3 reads TGTGCCAGCAGCGCCAGGGATGCTGGAAACACCATATATTTT.

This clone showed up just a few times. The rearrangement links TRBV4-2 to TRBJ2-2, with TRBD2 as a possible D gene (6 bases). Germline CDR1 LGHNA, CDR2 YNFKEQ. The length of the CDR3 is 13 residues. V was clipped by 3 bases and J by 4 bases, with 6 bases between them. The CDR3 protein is CASSQTSTGELFF. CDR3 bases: TGTGCCAGCAGCCAGACTAGCACCGGGGAGCTGTTTTTT.

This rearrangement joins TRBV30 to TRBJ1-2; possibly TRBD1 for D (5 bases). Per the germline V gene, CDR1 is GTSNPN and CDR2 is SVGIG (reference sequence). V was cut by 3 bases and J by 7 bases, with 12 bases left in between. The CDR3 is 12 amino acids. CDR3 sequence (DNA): TGTGCCTGGAGGGGGACCGCTGGTGGCTACACCTTC. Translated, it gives CAWRGTAGGYTF.

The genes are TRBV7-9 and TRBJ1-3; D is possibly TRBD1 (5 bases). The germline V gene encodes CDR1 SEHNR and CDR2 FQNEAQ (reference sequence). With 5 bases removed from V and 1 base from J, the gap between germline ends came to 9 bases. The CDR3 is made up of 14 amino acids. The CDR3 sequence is CASSPGGSGNTIYF. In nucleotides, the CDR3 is TGTGCCAGCAGCCCCGGGGGGTCTGGAAACACCATATATTTT.

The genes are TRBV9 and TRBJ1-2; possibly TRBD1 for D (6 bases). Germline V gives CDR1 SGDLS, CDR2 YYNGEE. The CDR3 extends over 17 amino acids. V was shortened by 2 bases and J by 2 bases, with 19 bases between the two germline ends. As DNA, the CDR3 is TGTGCCAGCAGCGTTGGGGGAACGGGGGCCGGGAACTATGGCTACACCTTC. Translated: CASSVGGTGAGNYGYTF.

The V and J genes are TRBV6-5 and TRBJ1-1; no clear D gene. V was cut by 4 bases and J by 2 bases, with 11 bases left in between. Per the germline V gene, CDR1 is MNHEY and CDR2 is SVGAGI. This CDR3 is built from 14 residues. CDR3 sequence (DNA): TGTGCCAGCAGTTTCACACTGGACAACACTGAAGCTTTCTTT. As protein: CASSFTLDNTEAFF.

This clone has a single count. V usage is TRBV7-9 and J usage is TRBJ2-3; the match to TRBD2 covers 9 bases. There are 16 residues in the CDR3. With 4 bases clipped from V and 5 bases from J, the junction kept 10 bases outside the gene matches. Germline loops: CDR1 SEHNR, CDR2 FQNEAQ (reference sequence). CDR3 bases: TGTGCCAGCAGCTCCTTGGGTAGCGGGAGATTAGATACGCAGTATTTT. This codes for CASSSLGSGRLDTQYF.

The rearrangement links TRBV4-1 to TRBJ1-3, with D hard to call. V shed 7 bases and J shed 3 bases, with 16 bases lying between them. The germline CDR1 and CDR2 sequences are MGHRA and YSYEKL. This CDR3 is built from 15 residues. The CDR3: CASKRDSNYGNTIYF. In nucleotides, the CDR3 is TGCGCCAGCAAAAGAGATTCCAATTATGGAAACACCATATATTTT.

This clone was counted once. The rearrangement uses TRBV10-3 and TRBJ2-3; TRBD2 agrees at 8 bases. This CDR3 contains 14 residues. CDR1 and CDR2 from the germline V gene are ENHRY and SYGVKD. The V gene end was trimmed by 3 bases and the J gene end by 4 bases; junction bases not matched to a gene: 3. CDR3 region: CAISESAGADTQYF. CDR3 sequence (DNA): TGTGCCATCAGTGAATCAGCGGGAGCAGATACGCAGTATTTT.

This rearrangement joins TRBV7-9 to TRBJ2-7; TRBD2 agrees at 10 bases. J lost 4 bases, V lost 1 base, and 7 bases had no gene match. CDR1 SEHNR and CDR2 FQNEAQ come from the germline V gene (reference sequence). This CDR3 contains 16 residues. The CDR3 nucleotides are TGTGCCAGCAGCTTAGTATTTAGCGGGAGGCCTTACGAGCAGTACTTC. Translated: CASSLVFSGRPYEQYF. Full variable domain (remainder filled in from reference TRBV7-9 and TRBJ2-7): DTGVSQNPRHKITKRGQNVTFRCDPISEHNRLYWYRQTLGQGPEFLTYFQNEAQLEKSRLLSDRFSAERPKGSFSTLEIQRTEQGDSAMYLCASSLVFSGRPYEQYFGPGTRLTVT.

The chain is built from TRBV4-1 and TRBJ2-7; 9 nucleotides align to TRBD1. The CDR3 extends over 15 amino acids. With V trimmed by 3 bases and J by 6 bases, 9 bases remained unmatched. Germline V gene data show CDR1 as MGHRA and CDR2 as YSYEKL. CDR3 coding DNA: TGCGCCAGCAGCCAGCTATGGACAGGGGTCGGCGAGCAGTACTTC. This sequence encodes CASSQLWTGVGEQYF.

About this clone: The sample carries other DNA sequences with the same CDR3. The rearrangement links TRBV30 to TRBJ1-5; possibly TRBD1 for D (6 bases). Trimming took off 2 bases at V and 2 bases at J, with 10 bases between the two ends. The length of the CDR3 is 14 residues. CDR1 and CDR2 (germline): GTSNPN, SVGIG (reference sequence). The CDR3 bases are TGTGCCTGGAGTCAGGGGATGGGCAATCAGCCCCAGCATTTT. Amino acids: CAWSQGMGNQPQHF.

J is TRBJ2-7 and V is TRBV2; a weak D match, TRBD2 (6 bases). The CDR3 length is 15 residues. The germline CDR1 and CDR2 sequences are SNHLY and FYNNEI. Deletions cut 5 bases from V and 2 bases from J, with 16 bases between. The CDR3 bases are TGTGCCAGCAGTCTGGGACTTTCACTTACCTACGAGCAGTACTTC. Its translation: CASSLGLSLTYEQYF. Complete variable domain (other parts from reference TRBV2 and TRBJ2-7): EPEVTQTPSHQVTQMGQEVILRCVPISNHLYFYWYRQILGQKVEFLVSFYNNEISEKSEIFDDQFSVERPDGSNFTLKIRSTKLEDSAMYFCASSLGLSLTYEQYFGPGTRLTVT.

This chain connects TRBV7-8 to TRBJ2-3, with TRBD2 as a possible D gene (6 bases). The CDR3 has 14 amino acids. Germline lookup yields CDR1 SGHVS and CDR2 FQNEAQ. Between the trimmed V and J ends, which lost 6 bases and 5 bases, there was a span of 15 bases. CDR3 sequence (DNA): TGTGCCAGCAGGCGGGGCCTCGAGGGAGATACGCAGTATTTT. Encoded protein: CASRRGLEGDTQYF.

The CDR3 DNA follows: TGTGCCAGCAGCCCCCTTGGGGGTGATGCTGGCTACACCTTC. Translating it yields CASSPLGGDAGYTF. This chain connects TRBV7-3 to TRBJ1-2; possible D gene TRBD1, 5 bases. The CDR3 consists of 14 residues. Deletions cut 5 bases from V and 7 bases from J, with 17 bases between. Germline V CDR1 and CDR2: SGHTA, FQGTGA.

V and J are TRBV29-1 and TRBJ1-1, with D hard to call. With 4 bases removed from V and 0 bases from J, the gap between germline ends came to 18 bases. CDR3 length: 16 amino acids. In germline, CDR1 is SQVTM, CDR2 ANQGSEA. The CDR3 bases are TGCAGCGTTGTTCGCGCAGGCACCTCTCTGAACACTGAAGCTTTCTTT. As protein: CSVVRAGTSLNTEAFF.

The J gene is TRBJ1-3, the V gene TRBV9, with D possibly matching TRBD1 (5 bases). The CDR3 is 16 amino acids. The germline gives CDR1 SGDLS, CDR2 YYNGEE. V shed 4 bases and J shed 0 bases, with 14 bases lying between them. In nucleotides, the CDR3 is TGTGCCAGCAGCCCCCACCTGGGGGACTCTGGAAACACCATATATTTT. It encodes CASSPHLGDSGNTIYF.

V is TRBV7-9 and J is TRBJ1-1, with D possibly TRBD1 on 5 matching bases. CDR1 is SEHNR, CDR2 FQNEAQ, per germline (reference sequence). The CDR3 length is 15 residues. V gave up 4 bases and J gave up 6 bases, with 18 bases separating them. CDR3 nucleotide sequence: TGTGCCAGCAGCTCGGGTCCGGGACGAACCGCTGAAGCTTTCTTT. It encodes CASSSGPGRTAEAFF. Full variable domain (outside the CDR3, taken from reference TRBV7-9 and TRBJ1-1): DTGVSQNPRHKITKRGQNVTFRCDPISEHNRLYWYRQTLGQGPEFLTYFQNEAQLEKSRLLSDRFSAERPKGSFSTLEIQRTEQGDSAMYLCASSSGPGRTAEAFFGQGTRLTVV.

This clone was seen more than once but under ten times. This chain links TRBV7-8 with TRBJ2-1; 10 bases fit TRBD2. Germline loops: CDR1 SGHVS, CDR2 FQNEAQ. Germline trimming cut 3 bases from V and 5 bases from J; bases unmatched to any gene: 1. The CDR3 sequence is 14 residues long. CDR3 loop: CASSFGLADNEQFF. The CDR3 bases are TGTGCCAGCAGCTTCGGACTAGCGGACAATGAGCAGTTCTTC.

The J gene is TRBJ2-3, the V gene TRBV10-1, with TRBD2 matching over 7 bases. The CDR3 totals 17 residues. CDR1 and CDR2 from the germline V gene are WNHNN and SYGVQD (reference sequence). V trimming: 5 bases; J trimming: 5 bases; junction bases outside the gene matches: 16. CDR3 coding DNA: TGCGCCAGCAGTCCATCTAGCGGCTATCCGACGGGAGATACGCAGTATTTT. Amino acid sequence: CASSPSSGYPTGDTQYF.

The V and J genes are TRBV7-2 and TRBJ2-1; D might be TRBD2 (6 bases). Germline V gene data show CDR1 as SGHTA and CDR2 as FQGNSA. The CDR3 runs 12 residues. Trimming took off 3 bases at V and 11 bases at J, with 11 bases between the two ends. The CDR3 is CASSFVSGKQFF. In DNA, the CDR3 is TGTGCCAGCAGCTTCGTTAGCGGAAAGCAGTTCTTC.

As DNA, the CDR3 is TGTGCCAGCAGTTTATCTCCGGGTCTGATCTATGGCTACACCTTC. The encoded protein is CASSLSPGLIYGYTF. V and J are TRBV27 and TRBJ1-2; no definite D call. Germline CDR1 and CDR2: MNHEY and SMNVEV (reference sequence). CDR3 size: 15 residues. V lost 0 bases and J 4 bases, leaving 12 bases between the germline ends.

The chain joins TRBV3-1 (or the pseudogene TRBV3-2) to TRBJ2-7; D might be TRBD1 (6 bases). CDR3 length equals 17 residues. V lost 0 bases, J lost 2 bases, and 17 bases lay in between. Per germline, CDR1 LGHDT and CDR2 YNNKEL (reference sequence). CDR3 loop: CASSQDVGQGYTYEQYF. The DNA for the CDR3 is TGTGCCAGCAGCCAAGATGTGGGCCAGGGGTATACCTACGAGCAGTACTTC.

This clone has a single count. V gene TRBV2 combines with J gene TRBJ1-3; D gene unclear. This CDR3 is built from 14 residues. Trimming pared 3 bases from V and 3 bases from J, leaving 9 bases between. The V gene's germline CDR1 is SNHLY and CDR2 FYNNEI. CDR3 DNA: TGTGCCAGCAGTGAGGAAGACTTTGGAAACACCATATATTTT. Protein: CASSEEDFGNTIYF.

CDR3 residues: CASSPAGSARNTIYF. The CDR3 nucleotides are TGTGCCAGTAGTCCCGCCGGATCGGCCCGAAACACCATATATTTT. The V gene is TRBV19, the J gene TRBJ1-3; D gene uncertain. V lost 5 bases and J lost 5, with 16 bases in between. CDR1 and CDR2 from the germline V gene are LNHDA and SQIVND (reference sequence). The CDR3 covers 15 residues.

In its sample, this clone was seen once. In DNA form, the CDR3 reads TGTGCCAGTGGAGAACAGGGGGGGTATGGCTACACCTTC. This sequence encodes CASGEQGGYGYTF. The chain is built from TRBV19 and TRBJ1-2; the match to TRBD1 covers 8 bases. Germline CDR1 LNHDA, CDR2 SQIVND (reference sequence). This CDR3 is built from 13 residues. V lost 8 bases, J lost 5 bases, and 7 bases stayed unmatched.

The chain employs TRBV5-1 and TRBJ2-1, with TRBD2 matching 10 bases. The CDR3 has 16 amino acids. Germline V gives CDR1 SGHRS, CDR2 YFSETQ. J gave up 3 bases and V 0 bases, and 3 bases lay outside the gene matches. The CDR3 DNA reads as TGCGCCAGCAGCTTGGAGGGACTAGCGCACTACAATGAGCAGTTCTTC. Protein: CASSLEGLAHYNEQFF.

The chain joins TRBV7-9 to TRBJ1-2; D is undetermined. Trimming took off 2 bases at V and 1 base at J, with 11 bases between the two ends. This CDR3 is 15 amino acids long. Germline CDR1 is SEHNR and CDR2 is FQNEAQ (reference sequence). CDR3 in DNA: TGTGCCAGCAGCTTAATCGGTCGGGGTAACTATGGCTACACCTTC. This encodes CASSLIGRGNYGYTF.

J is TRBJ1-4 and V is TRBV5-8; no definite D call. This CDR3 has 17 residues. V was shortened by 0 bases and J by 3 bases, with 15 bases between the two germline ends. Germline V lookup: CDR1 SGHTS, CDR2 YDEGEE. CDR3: CASSLGSGGGANEKLFF. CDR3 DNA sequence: TGTGCCAGCAGCTTGGGGTCAGGTGGTGGAGCTAATGAAAAACTGTTTTTT. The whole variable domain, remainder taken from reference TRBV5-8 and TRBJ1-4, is EAGVTQSPTHLIKTRGQQATLRCSPISGHTSVYWYQQALGLGLQFLLWYDEGEERNRGNFPPRFSGRQFPNYSSELNVNALELEDSALYLCASSLGSGGGANEKLFFGSGTQLSVL.

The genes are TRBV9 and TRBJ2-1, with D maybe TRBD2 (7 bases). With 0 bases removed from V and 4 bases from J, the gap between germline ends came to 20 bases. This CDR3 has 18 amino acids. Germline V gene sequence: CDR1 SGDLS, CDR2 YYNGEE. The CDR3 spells CASSVGHGEAGAYNEQFF. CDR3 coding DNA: TGTGCCAGCAGCGTAGGTCATGGAGAGGCGGGGGCATACAATGAGCAGTTCTTC. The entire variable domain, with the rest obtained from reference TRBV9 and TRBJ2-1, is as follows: DSGVTQTPKHLITATGQRVTLRCSPRSGDLSVYWYQQSLDQGLQFLIQYYNGEERAKGNILERFSAQQFPDLHSELNLSSLELGDSALYFCASSVGHGEAGAYNEQFFGPGTRLTVL.